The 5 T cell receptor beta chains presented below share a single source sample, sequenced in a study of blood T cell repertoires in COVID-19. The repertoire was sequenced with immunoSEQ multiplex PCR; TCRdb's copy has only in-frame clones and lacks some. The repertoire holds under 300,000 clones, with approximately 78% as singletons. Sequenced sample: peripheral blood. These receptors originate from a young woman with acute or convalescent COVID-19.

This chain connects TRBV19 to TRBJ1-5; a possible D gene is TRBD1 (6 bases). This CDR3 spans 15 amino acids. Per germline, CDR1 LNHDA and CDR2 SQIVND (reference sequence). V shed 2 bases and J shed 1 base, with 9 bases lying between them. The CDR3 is CASSIQQGSNQPQHF. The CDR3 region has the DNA TGTGCCAGTAGTATACAACAGGGCAGCAATCAGCCCCAGCATTTT.

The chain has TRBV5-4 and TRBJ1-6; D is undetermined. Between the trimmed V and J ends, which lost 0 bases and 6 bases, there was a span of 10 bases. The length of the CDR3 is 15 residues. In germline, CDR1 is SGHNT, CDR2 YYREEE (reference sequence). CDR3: CASSLGRVGNSPLHF. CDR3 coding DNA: TGTGCCAGCAGCTTGGGGAGGGTGGGTAATTCACCCCTCCACTTT.

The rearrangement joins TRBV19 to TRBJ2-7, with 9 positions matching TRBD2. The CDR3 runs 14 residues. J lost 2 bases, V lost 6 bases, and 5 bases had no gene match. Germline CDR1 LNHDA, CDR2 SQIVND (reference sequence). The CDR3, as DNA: TGTGCCAGTAGAAAAACTAGCGGGCCCTACGAGCAGTACTTC. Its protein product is CASRKTSGPYEQYF.

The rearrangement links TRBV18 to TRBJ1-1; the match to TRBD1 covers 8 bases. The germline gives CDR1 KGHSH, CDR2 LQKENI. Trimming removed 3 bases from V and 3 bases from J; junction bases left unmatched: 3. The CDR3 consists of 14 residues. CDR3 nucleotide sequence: TGTGCCAGCTCACCGGGACAGGCGTACACTGAAGCTTTCTTT. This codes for CASSPGQAYTEAFF.

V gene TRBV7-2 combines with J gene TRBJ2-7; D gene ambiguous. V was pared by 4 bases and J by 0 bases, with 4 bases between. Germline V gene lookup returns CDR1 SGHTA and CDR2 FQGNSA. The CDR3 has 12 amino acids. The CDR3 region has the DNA TGTGCCAGCAGCTCATCCTCCTACGAGCAGTACTTC. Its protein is CASSSSSYEQYF.